The 32 T cell receptor beta chains listed next were all sequenced from one sample in a study of graft-versus-host responses after intestinal transplantation. Using immunoSEQ multiplex PCR, the repertoire was profiled, and TCRdb retains in-frame clones only, with some absent. Among about 110,000 clones listed, 93% were seen once. Their cognate antigens are unknown. The sample was unstimulated CD8+ T cells sorted from spleen or lymph node cells, taken before intestinal transplant. These receptors all come from a human donor who received an intestinal transplant.

This clone was recorded only once. This rearrangement joins TRBV6-6 to TRBJ1-5; D is unresolved. This CDR3 has 13 amino acids. V was pared by 5 bases and J by 4 bases, with 9 bases between. Germline V gene lookup returns CDR1 MNHNY and CDR2 SVGAGI (reference sequence). The chain's CDR3 is CASSLAGNQPQHF. The DNA of the CDR3 is TGTGCCAGCAGTCTAGCGGGGAATCAGCCCCAGCATTTT.

In this sample, this clone turned up a few times. The gene calls are TRBV5-6 and TRBJ1-5; D gene ambiguous. Looked up from germline, CDR1 is SGHDT and CDR2 is YYEEEE. The CDR3 totals 13 residues. Trimming pared 4 bases from V and 6 bases from J, leaving 11 bases between. The CDR3 spells CASSSGRTQPQHF. The CDR3 coding sequence is TGTGCCAGCAGCAGTGGACGGACTCAGCCCCAGCATTTT.

V is TRBV19 and J is TRBJ2-7; no clear D. Between the trimmed V and J ends, which lost 8 bases and 3 bases, there was a span of 8 bases. The CDR3 is 11 residues long. CDR1 and CDR2 from the germline V gene are LNHDA and SQIVND (reference sequence). CDR3 bases: TGTGCCAGTGCCGACAACTACGAGCAGTACTTC. Its protein is CASADNYEQYF.

V is TRBV19 and J is TRBJ2-7; 9 nucleotides line up with TRBD2. The germline gives CDR1 LNHDA, CDR2 SQIVND (reference sequence). The CDR3 spans 12 residues. J lost 4 bases, V lost 8 bases, and 3 bases had no gene match. The CDR3 spells CASGSGRYEQYF. Written as DNA, the CDR3 is TGTGCCAGTGGGAGCGGGAGGTACGAGCAGTACTTC.

The chain couples TRBV30 to TRBJ1-1, with D possibly being TRBD1 (6 bases). The CDR3 runs 13 residues. V gave up 3 bases and J gave up 0 bases, with 8 bases separating them. Germline lookup yields CDR1 GTSNPN and CDR2 SVGIG (reference sequence). The CDR3 bases are TGTGCCTGGAGGTGGACAGTGAACACTGAAGCTTTCTTT. This sequence encodes CAWRWTVNTEAFF.

Here the CDR3 reads CASSLDRTSRDEQFF. CDR3 nucleotides: TGTGCCAGCAGCTTGGACCGGACTAGCCGGGATGAGCAGTTCTTC. The rearrangement joins TRBV7-9 to TRBJ2-1; 8 bases line up with TRBD2. The ends lost 3 bases at V and 8 bases at J; junction bases unmatched: 9. Germline V CDR1 and CDR2: SEHNR, FQNEAQ (reference sequence). The length of the CDR3 is 15 residues.

The gene calls are TRBV28 and TRBJ1-2, with TRBD1 matching 12 bases. There are 15 residues in the CDR3. CDR1 is MDHEN, CDR2 SYDVKM, per germline. Germline trimming cut 6 bases from V and 2 bases from J; bases unmatched to any gene: 4. The CDR3 sequence is CASRGTGGINYGYTF. The CDR3 nucleotides read TGTGCCAGCAGAGGGACAGGGGGCATAAACTATGGCTACACCTTC.

This clone appeared a single time. The chain carries TRBV10-3 and TRBJ2-1; maybe TRBD2 (9 bases). Germline V gene sequence: CDR1 ENHRY, CDR2 SYGVKD. V was pared by 11 bases and J by 2 bases, with 25 bases between. The CDR3 covers 17 residues. Here the CDR3 reads CASKTGASGGTYNEQFF. In DNA form, the CDR3 reads TGTGCCTCCAAGACAGGGGCGAGCGGGGGGACCTACAATGAGCAGTTCTTC.

The V gene is TRBV5-6, the J gene TRBJ2-1; 9 bases are a match to TRBD1. The CDR3 length is 15 residues. V lost 3 bases, J lost 7 bases, and 8 bases stayed unmatched. Germline CDR1 reads SGHDT; CDR2 reads YYEEEE. CDR3 sequence (DNA): TGTGCCAGCAGCTCCGGGACAGGGCAGTGGAATGAGCAGTTCTTC. It is translated as CASSSGTGQWNEQFF.

V usage is TRBV11-3 and J usage is TRBJ1-2; TRBD1 is a possible D gene (6 bases). The CDR3 is made up of 13 amino acids. Germline V gene data show CDR1 as SGHNT and CDR2 as YENEEA. V was trimmed by 5 bases and J by 2 bases, leaving 9 bases between them. In DNA form, the CDR3 reads TGTGCCAGCAGCCCAGGACAGAACTATGGCTACACCTTC. Protein sequence: CASSPGQNYGYTF. The full variable domain, in which reference TRBV11-3 and TRBJ1-2 provide the parts outside the CDR3, is EAGVVQSPRYKIIEKKQPVAFWCNPISGHNTLYWYLQNLGQGPELLIRYENEEAVDDSQLPKDRFSAERLKGVDSTLKIQPAELGDSAVYLCASSPGQNYGYTFGSGTRLTVV.

The chain recombines TRBV4-2 with TRBJ2-2; D uncertain. The CDR3 spans 18 residues. From germline, CDR1 is LGHNA and CDR2 YNFKEQ. Deletions cut 3 bases from V and 8 bases from J, with 25 bases between. CDR3 sequence reads: CASSHLGISWRGLGELFF. The CDR3 DNA follows: TGTGCCAGCAGCCACCTGGGGATAAGTTGGAGAGGTTTGGGGGAGCTGTTTTTT.

The V and J genes are TRBV28 and TRBJ1-1; 9 bases match TRBD1. Germline CDR1 and CDR2: MDHEN and SYDVKM. This CDR3 spans 15 amino acids. With 3 bases clipped from V and 2 bases from J, the junction kept 4 bases outside the gene matches. The CDR3 sequence: CASSFTTGGNTEAFF. CDR3 sequence (DNA): TGTGCCAGCAGTTTCACGACAGGGGGAAACACTGAAGCTTTCTTT.

V usage is TRBV7-6 and J usage is TRBJ1-5; D is unresolved. CDR3 size: 16 residues. Per germline, CDR1 SGHVS and CDR2 FNYEAQ. V lost 5 bases, J lost 0 bases, and 14 bases lay in between. The CDR3 bases are TGTGCCAGCAGCCCTAACGGACCGTTTAGCAATCAGCCCCAGCATTTT. It yields the protein CASSPNGPFSNQPQHF.

This chain connects TRBV7-9 to TRBJ2-1, with 9 bases that match TRBD2. The V gene end was trimmed by 5 bases and the J gene end by 4 bases; junction bases not matched to a gene: 9. Germline CDR1 is SEHNR and CDR2 is FQNEAQ (reference sequence). This CDR3 region has 16 residues. Here the CDR3 reads CASSPPLAGPYNEQFF. In DNA form, the CDR3 reads TGTGCCAGCAGCCCCCCCCTAGCGGGACCATACAATGAGCAGTTCTTC. The full variable domain, its missing parts supplied by reference TRBV7-9 and TRBJ2-1, is DTGVSQNPRHKITKRGQNVTFRCDPISEHNRLYWYRQTLGQGPEFLTYFQNEAQLEKSRLLSDRFSAERPKGSFSTLEIQRTEQGDSAMYLCASSPPLAGPYNEQFFGPGTRLTVL.

The V call is TRBV4-1, the J call TRBJ2-5, with D possibly being TRBD2 (5 bases). This CDR3 contains 15 residues. Germline CDR1 and CDR2: MGHRA and YSYEKL. Between the trimmed V and J ends, which lost 0 bases and 2 bases, there was a span of 10 bases. CDR3 in DNA: TGCGCCAGCAGCCAAGAGAGGGCGACACAAGAGACCCAGTACTTC. Translating gives CASSQERATQETQYF.

The chain has TRBV7-6 and TRBJ2-7; D perhaps matches TRBD1 (6 bases). Germline V gene lookup returns CDR1 SGHVS and CDR2 FNYEAQ. Trimming removed 5 bases at V and 2 bases at J, with 16 bases between. This CDR3 has 15 residues. The CDR3 is CASSPLQGTPYEQYF. CDR3 nucleotide sequence: TGTGCCAGCAGCCCTTTACAGGGCACTCCCTACGAGCAGTACTTC.

The CDR3, as DNA: TGTGCCAGCAGCGCCACCGGGACAGGAAAAGAGACCCAGTACTTC. Its protein is CASSATGTGKETQYF. The V call is TRBV9, the J call TRBJ2-5; TRBD1 agrees at 8 bases. V lost 3 bases and J lost 3; bases outside the gene matches: 7. This CDR3 has 15 amino acids. CDR1 is SGDLS, CDR2 YYNGEE, per germline.

The chain links TRBV9 to TRBJ1-2, with no clear D. Trimming cost V 0 bases and J 2 bases, with 8 bases left between them. CDR1 is SGDLS and CDR2 is YYNGEE in the germline V gene. The CDR3 covers 14 residues. The CDR3 bases are TGTGCCAGCAGCGTAGGGCACCTGAACTATGGCTACACCTTC. It encodes CASSVGHLNYGYTF.

J is TRBJ2-1 and V is TRBV27, with 8 bases that match TRBD2. Trimming took 5 bases from V and 7 from J; bases not matched to a gene: 4. The CDR3 runs 13 residues. The germline gives CDR1 MNHEY, CDR2 SMNVEV (reference sequence). The CDR3 is CASSRREGNEQFF. The CDR3 DNA is TGTGCCAGCAGTCGCCGGGAGGGGAATGAGCAGTTCTTC.

The chain uses TRBV28 and TRBJ2-7; D is tentatively TRBD1 or TRBD2 (6 bases each). This CDR3 region has 17 residues. With 3 bases removed from V and 3 bases from J, the gap between germline ends came to 21 bases. The germline gives CDR1 MDHEN, CDR2 SYDVKM. This chain's CDR3 is CASSFNKGGDFLYEQYF. The CDR3 DNA reads TGTGCCAGCAGTTTTAATAAGGGGGGCGATTTTCTCTACGAGCAGTACTTC.

This rearrangement joins TRBV6-4 to TRBJ2-1, with 9 bases that match TRBD2. Trimming at V came to 3 bases and at J to 7 bases, leaving 1 base not matched to a gene. Germline loops: CDR1 MRHNA, CDR2 SNTAGT. This CDR3 is 13 amino acids long. CDR3 protein: CASSESGRNEQFF. In DNA form, the CDR3 reads TGTGCCAGCAGTGAAAGCGGGAGGAATGAGCAGTTCTTC.

The J gene is TRBJ2-7, the V gene TRBV5-1, with D possibly TRBD2 on 6 matching bases. Trimming took 1 base from V and 2 from J, leaving 10 bases between them. CDR1 is SGHRS and CDR2 is YFSETQ in the germline V gene. The CDR3 length is 14 residues. CDR3 residues: CASSLTQRAYEQYF. The CDR3 DNA reads as TGCGCCAGCAGCTTGACCCAGCGGGCCTACGAGCAGTACTTC.

This chain connects TRBV6-6 to TRBJ1-1; D is ambiguous. Germline loops: CDR1 MNHNY, CDR2 SVGAGI (reference sequence). This CDR3 spans 15 amino acids. The V end lost 2 bases, the J end lost 2 bases, and 12 bases lay between the germline ends. CDR3 sequence reads: CASSYPYEANTEAFF. CDR3 coding DNA: TGTGCCAGCAGTTACCCCTATGAGGCCAACACTGAAGCTTTCTTT.

DNA of the CDR3: TGTGCCAGCAGTCCGGACTGGTACAATGAGCAGTTCTTC. It yields the protein CASSPDWYNEQFF. V and J are TRBV14 and TRBJ2-1; possibly TRBD2 for D (5 bases). This CDR3 comprises 13 residues. V shed 6 bases and J shed 4 bases, with 10 bases lying between them. Germline V gene data show CDR1 as SGHDN and CDR2 as FVKESK.

The chain recombines TRBV9 with TRBJ1-2; a possible D gene is TRBD1 (6 bases). The CDR3 sequence is 14 residues long. V gave up 5 bases and J gave up 6 bases, with 17 bases separating them. Germline CDR1 and CDR2: SGDLS and YYNGEE. Here the CDR3 DNA reads TGTGCCAGCAGGGAGGGGGGCAACAGGGATGGCTACACCTTC. This encodes CASREGGNRDGYTF.

The gene calls are TRBV19 and TRBJ1-1; 7 nucleotides align to TRBD1. The CDR3 runs to 13 residues. Germline V gives CDR1 LNHDA, CDR2 SQIVND (reference sequence). The V and J ends lost 3 bases and 7 bases, in that order; junction bases with no gene match: 5. The CDR3 loop reads CASSIAQGDEAFF. Here the CDR3 DNA reads TGTGCCAGTAGTATCGCGCAGGGGGATGAAGCTTTCTTT. Full variable domain (outside the CDR3, taken from reference TRBV19 and TRBJ1-1): DGGITQSPKYLFRKEGQNVTLSCEQNLNHDAMYWYRQDPGQGLRLIYYSQIVNDFQKGDIAEGYSVSREKKESFPLTVTSAQKNPTAFYLCASSIAQGDEAFFGQGTRLTVV.

The V gene is TRBV5-8, the J gene TRBJ2-7, with no clear D. V shed 0 bases and J shed 2 bases, with 0 bases lying between them. This CDR3 spans 11 amino acids. Germline CDR1 reads SGHTS; CDR2 reads YDEGEE. For the CDR3, the DNA is TGTGCCAGCAGCTTGGCCTACGAGCAGTACTTC. Protein: CASSLAYEQYF.

Only one count was recorded for this clone. This CDR3 is CAGYTDTQYF. The DNA for the CDR3 is TGTGCCGGGTACACAGATACGCAGTATTTT. The rearrangement joins TRBV11-2 to TRBJ2-3; no clear D. This CDR3 region has 10 residues. V lost 11 bases and J lost 2, with 5 bases in between. Germline values: CDR1 SGHAT, CDR2 FQNNGV. Supplemented by reference TRBV11-2 and TRBJ2-3, the full variable domain reads EAGVAQSPRYKIIEKRQSVAFWCNPISGHATLYWYQQILGQGPKLLIQFQNNGVVDDSQLPKDRFSAERLKGVDSTLKIQPAKLEDSAVYLCAGYTDTQYFGPGTRLTVL.

V gene TRBV5-1 combines with J gene TRBJ2-3; possibly TRBD2 for D (10 bases). This CDR3 contains 18 residues. The V end was cut by 4 bases, the J end by 4 bases, with 25 bases between. Germline CDR1 and CDR2: SGHRS and YFSETQ. CDR3 in DNA: TGCGCCAGCAGCCCCGGGACAGGGCTGAGCGGGAGGGCAGATACGCAGTATTTT. This translates into CASSPGTGLSGRADTQYF.

The rearrangement uses TRBV28 and TRBJ2-3; D is unclear. The germline V gene has CDR1 MDHEN and CDR2 SYDVKM. V lost 1 base and J lost 0, with 8 bases in between. The length of the CDR3 is 15 residues. CDR3 coding DNA: TGTGCCAGCAGTTTATCGGCGGTTAGCACAGATACGCAGTATTTT. Protein product: CASSLSAVSTDTQYF.

The sample holds one count of this clone. The V call is TRBV7-2, the J call TRBJ2-1; 8 bases are a match to TRBD2. This CDR3 contains 16 residues. CDR1 and CDR2 from the germline V gene are SGHTA and FQGNSA. With V trimmed by 1 base and J by 4 bases, 6 bases remained unmatched. The CDR3 DNA reads as TGTGCCAGCAGCTTAGGGCATAGCGGGGATTACAATGAGCAGTTCTTC. Amino acid sequence: CASSLGHSGDYNEQFF. Together with reference TRBV7-2 and TRBJ2-1, the CDR3 gives the full variable domain: GAGVSQSPSNKVTEKGKDVELRCDPISGHTALYWYRQSLGQGLEFLIYFQGNSAPDKSGLPSDRFSAERTGGSVSTLTIQRTQQEDSAVYLCASSLGHSGDYNEQFFGPGTRLTVL.

The chain has TRBV6-6 and TRBJ1-5; D uncertain. Germline assignment: CDR1 MNHNY and CDR2 SVGAGI (reference sequence). The CDR3 has 13 residues. V lost 2 bases and J lost 2, with 4 bases in between. The CDR3 sequence is CASSYEGNQPQHF. In nucleotides, the CDR3 is TGTGCCAGCAGTTACGAGGGCAATCAGCCCCAGCATTTT.